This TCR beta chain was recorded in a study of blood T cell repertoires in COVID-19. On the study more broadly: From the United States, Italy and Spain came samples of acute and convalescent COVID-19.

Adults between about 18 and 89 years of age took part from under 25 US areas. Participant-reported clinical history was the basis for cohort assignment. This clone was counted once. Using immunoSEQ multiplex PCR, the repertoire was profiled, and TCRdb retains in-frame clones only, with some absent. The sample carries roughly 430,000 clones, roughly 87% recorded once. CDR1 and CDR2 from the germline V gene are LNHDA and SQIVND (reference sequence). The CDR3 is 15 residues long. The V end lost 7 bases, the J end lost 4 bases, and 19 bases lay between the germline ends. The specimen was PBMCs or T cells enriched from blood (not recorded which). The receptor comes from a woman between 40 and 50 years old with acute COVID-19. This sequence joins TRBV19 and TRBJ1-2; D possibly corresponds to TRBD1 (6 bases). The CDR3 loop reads CASIDSTGRGYGYTF. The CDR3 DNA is TGTGCCAGTATCGACTCCACAGGGAGAGGCTATGGCTACACCTTC.